This TCR beta chain came from a study of identical twins. Template switching added a universal primer site; cDNA carried unique molecular identifiers. TCRdb redid the calling of the 5' RACE reads with MiXCR, one entry per CDR3 protein. The sample consists of 1.5 million to 2 million distinct CDR3 sequences, about 32% of them appearing once. General study findings and limits: The abundant beta clonotypes from cord blood had fewer insertions, and memory repertoires had none of this. Twins' excess sharing was less marked for out-of-frame beta sequences.

The germline V gene has CDR1 SGHTA and CDR2 FQGNSA. This CDR3 has 15 amino acids. The germline V and J ends were trimmed by 5 bases and 5 bases, with 15 bases remaining between them. Comment on this clonotype: What it recognizes is unknown.

Sequencing was carried out using cord blood. This TCR was recovered from a newborn girl in good health. The rearrangement links TRBV7-2 to TRBJ1-4; TRBD1 might be the D (6 bases). CDR3 region: CASSRRTVLNEKLFF. CDR3 nucleotide sequence: TGTGCCAGCAGCCGCAGGACAGTGTTAAATGAAAAACTGTTTTTT.